The source of this T cell receptor (beta chain) is a study of a mutant IDH1 vaccine in newly diagnosed glioma. Study context: Vaccines were first given 4-6 weeks after radiotherapy alone, or with temozolomide cycles.

The time point denotes: week 5, during vaccination. It was 300 ug of mutant IDH1 20-mer peptide that made up each vaccine dose, given with topical imiquimod. Sequenced by immunoSEQ multiplex PCR; TCRdb stores in-frame clones only, minus some. The sample shows over 35,000 clones, approximately 90% of them seen only once. In regard to this clone: What it binds is unknown.

CDR3 length: 15 residues. The gene calls are TRBV1 and TRBJ2-7. TRBV1 is a pseudogene. The TCR comes from a man between 45 and 60 years old with glioma. Source: PBMCs, taken from a glioma patient whose treatment included an IDH1 peptide vaccine. This chain's CDR3 is CTSSHYRDHIYEQYF. The CDR3 DNA is TGCACCAGCAGCCATTACCGGGACCATATCTACGAGCAGTACTTC.